These 8 T cell receptor beta chains came from one sample sequenced in a study of blood T cell repertoires in COVID-19. TCRdb's table, derived via immunoSEQ multiplex PCR, lists solely in-frame clones and lacks some. The data contain under 65,000 clones, roughly 87% of them singletons. Sequencing was performed on peripheral blood. These receptors were collected from a man aged 80 or over in a cohort sampled during active COVID-19.

This chain links TRBV5-1 with TRBJ1-2; 9 positions match TRBD1. V lost 4 bases, J lost 1 base, and 5 bases stayed unmatched. The CDR3 extends over 15 amino acids. Looked up from germline, CDR1 is SGHRS and CDR2 is YFSETQ. CDR3 sequence reads: CASSQGQGVNYGYTF. DNA of the CDR3: TGCGCCAGCAGCCAGGGACAGGGAGTTAACTATGGCTACACCTTC.

The rearrangement links TRBV24-1 to TRBJ2-2, with 7 bases lining up with TRBD1. Germline assignment: CDR1 KGHDR and CDR2 SFDVKD. This CDR3 spans 16 amino acids. The CDR3 loop is CAIPTTSTGDTGELFF. DNA for the CDR3: TGTGCTATCCCGACAACTTCCACAGGGGATACCGGGGAGCTGTTTTTT.

Here the CDR3 DNA reads TGTGCCAGCAGCTTACGGCCGGACAGGGTAGTTGGCTACACCTTC. Translation: CASSLRPDRVVGYTF. This chain connects TRBV7-3 to TRBJ1-2; the match to TRBD1 covers 8 bases. J lost 7 bases, V lost 2 bases, and 9 bases had no gene match. CDR1 and CDR2 from the germline V gene are SGHTA and FQGTGA. This CDR3 contains 15 residues. The full variable domain, rest sourced from reference TRBV7-3 and TRBJ1-2, is GAGVSQTPSNKVTEKGKYVELRCDPISGHTALYWYRQSLGQGPEFLIYFQGTGAADDSGLPNDRFFAVRPEGSVSTLKIQRTERGDSAVYLCASSLRPDRVVGYTFGSGTRLTVV.

This clone was seen a handful of times. The junction and the germline gene differ at one end; a read error may be behind it. The chain is built from TRBV7-7 and TRBJ2-5; TRBD1 matches at 7 bases. CDR1 is SSHAT, CDR2 FNYEAQ, per germline (reference sequence). The CDR3 covers 15 residues. The CDR3 nucleotides are TGTGCTAGCAGCCCGGACAGGAGATCGTGGGAGACCCAGTACTTC. Residues: CASSPDRRSWETQYF.

Turning to this clone: One end of the junction fails to match germline, which may point to a read error. V usage is TRBV11-3 and J usage is TRBJ2-5, with TRBD2 matching over 14 bases. The CDR3 has 16 residues. CDR1 and CDR2 (germline): SGHNT, YENEEA. The CDR3 coding sequence is TGTGCCGGCAGCCTGGGGACTAGCGGGGGAAAAGAGACCCAGTACTTC. Its translation: CAGSLGTSGGKETQYF.

The chain couples TRBV10-3 to TRBJ2-1; 8 bases agree with TRBD2. This CDR3 is built from 15 residues. CDR1 and CDR2 from the germline V gene are ENHRY and SYGVKD. Trimming at V came to 6 bases and at J to 0 bases, leaving 4 bases not matched to a gene. CDR3 region: CAISGGDISYNEQFF. The DNA of the CDR3 is TGTGCCATCAGCGGGGGGGATATCTCCTACAATGAGCAGTTCTTC.

The CDR3 coding sequence is TGTGCCAGCAGCTTAGCGCGAGGGACAGGGGACGATCAGCCCCAGCATTTT. Protein sequence: CASSLARGTGDDQPQHF. V usage is TRBV7-9 and J usage is TRBJ1-5, with TRBD1 matching 10 bases. The CDR3 contains 17 residues. V lost 0 bases to trimming and J lost 5 bases; unmatched junction nucleotides: 7. The germline gives CDR1 SEHNR, CDR2 FQNEAQ (reference sequence).

The count of this clone is one. This chain uses TRBV14 with TRBJ2-5; 12 nucleotides agree with TRBD2. Germline-derived CDR1 and CDR2 are SGHDN and FVKESK. CDR3 length: 17 amino acids. J lost 4 bases, V lost 1 base, and 7 bases had no gene match. The CDR3 region has the DNA TGTGCCAGCAGCCAAGGACTAGCGGGAGTGCGCCTAGAGACCCAGTACTTC. This codes for CASSQGLAGVRLETQYF.